The 12 T cell receptor beta chains in this list originate from one sample, sequenced in a study of blood T cell repertoires in COVID-19. Generated by immunoSEQ multiplex PCR, the TCRdb table keeps only in-frame clones and is missing some. The sample records roughly 230,000 clones, roughly 85% being singletons. The source material was PBMCs or T cells enriched from blood (not recorded which). All receptors come from a woman aged 45-59 years who had been exposed to COVID-19.

This CDR3 is CASRDTDTQYF. In DNA form, the CDR3 reads TGTGCCAGCCGGGACACAGATACGCAGTATTTT. The rearrangement joins TRBV7-9 to TRBJ2-3; maybe TRBD2 (5 bases). CDR1 and CDR2 (germline): SEHNR, FQNEAQ (reference sequence). V was trimmed by 8 bases and J by 2 bases, leaving 5 bases between them. This CDR3 region has 11 residues.

This rearrangement joins TRBV4-1 to TRBJ2-1, with D maybe TRBD2 (6 bases). The V gene lost 0 bases and the J gene lost 1 base, with 13 bases spanning the gap. CDR3 size: 17 residues. Per the germline V gene, CDR1 is MGHRA and CDR2 is YSYEKL. CDR3 protein: CASSQDGGTRSYNEQFF. The CDR3, as DNA: TGCGCCAGCAGCCAAGATGGGGGGACCCGTTCCTACAATGAGCAGTTCTTC.

J is TRBJ1-1 and V is TRBV5-1; D is unclear. V was trimmed by 0 bases and J by 0 bases, leaving 12 bases between them. CDR1 and CDR2 (germline): SGHRS, YFSETQ. The CDR3 spans 16 residues. The CDR3 region is CASSLDGGSLNTEAFF. The CDR3 nucleotides are TGCGCCAGCAGCTTGGACGGCGGCAGCCTGAACACTGAAGCTTTCTTT.

This rearrangement joins TRBV11-2 to TRBJ2-5, with D unresolved. Per the germline V gene, CDR1 is SGHAT and CDR2 is FQNNGV. The CDR3 contains 14 residues. Trimming shortened V by 3 bases and J by 2 bases, and 10 bases separated the two germline ends. CDR3 DNA: TGTGCCAGCAGCTTGACGCGGAATCAAGAGACCCAGTACTTC. Its protein product is CASSLTRNQETQYF.

V usage is TRBV28 and J usage is TRBJ1-4; tentatively, D is TRBD1 (5 bases). The V end lost 3 bases, the J end lost 5 bases, and 10 bases lay between the germline ends. Germline loops: CDR1 MDHEN, CDR2 SYDVKM. There are 14 residues in the CDR3. CDR3 nucleotide sequence: TGTGCCAGCAGTTTGGGGCAGAGGAATGAAAAACTGTTTTTT. Its translation is CASSLGQRNEKLFF.

The chain carries TRBV5-1 and TRBJ2-7, with D possibly being TRBD2 (6 bases). This CDR3 has 17 amino acids. The germline CDR1 and CDR2 sequences are SGHRS and YFSETQ. Deletions cut 4 bases from V and 4 bases from J, with 24 bases between. The CDR3 bases are TGCGCCAGCAGCGCCAGTAAATCCCGGGACTTGGATTACGAGCAGTACTTC. Its translation is CASSASKSRDLDYEQYF.

V and J are TRBV19 and TRBJ1-4, with 9 positions matching TRBD1. The length of the CDR3 is 15 residues. Per germline, CDR1 LNHDA and CDR2 SQIVND (reference sequence). V shed 3 bases, J shed 7 bases, and the junction held 6 bases outside the gene matches. The CDR3, as DNA: TGTGCCAGTAGTATTACAGGGACAGGGAGTGAAAAACTGTTTTTT. Protein product: CASSITGTGSEKLFF.

The chain employs TRBV28 and TRBJ2-3; 10 bases are a match to TRBD1. After removal of 3 bases from V and 4 bases from J, the junction contained 1 base not matched to a gene. The CDR3 loop spans 14 amino acids. The germline V gene has CDR1 MDHEN and CDR2 SYDVKM. The CDR3 DNA is TGTGCCAGCAGTTTGACAGGGGGCCCAGATACGCAGTATTTT. It codes for CASSLTGGPDTQYF. Variable domain in full (rest from reference TRBV28 and TRBJ2-3): DVKVTQSSRYLVKRTGEKVFLECVQDMDHENMFWYRQDPGLGLRLIYFSYDVKMKEKGDIPEGYSVSREKKERFSLILESASTNQTSMYLCASSLTGGPDTQYFGPGTRLTVL.

The CDR3 region has the DNA TGTGCCAGCAGTGAGGCAGGGATGGGATACACTGAAGCTTTCTTT. Translated: CASSEAGMGYTEAFF. The gene calls are TRBV2 and TRBJ1-1; D is possibly TRBD1 (5 bases). V was cut by 3 bases and J by 3 bases, with 14 bases left in between. The CDR3 consists of 15 residues. Germline V gene sequence: CDR1 SNHLY, CDR2 FYNNEI.

The J gene is TRBJ2-7, the V gene TRBV5-4, with D possibly TRBD1 on 6 matching bases. V lost 3 bases and J 7 bases, leaving 23 bases between the germline ends. Germline loops: CDR1 SGHNT, CDR2 YYREEE (reference sequence). The CDR3 loop spans 16 amino acids. The CDR3 protein is CASSSPGQGGPQEQYF. The CDR3 DNA reads as TGTGCCAGCAGCTCGCCGGGCCAAGGGGGTCCTCAAGAGCAGTACTTC.

The rearrangement links TRBV6-5 to TRBJ1-2; a weak D match, TRBD1 (5 bases). The V gene lost 7 bases and the J gene lost 5 bases, with 17 bases spanning the gap. There are 14 residues in the CDR3. Germline assignment: CDR1 MNHEY and CDR2 SVGAGI. This CDR3 reads CASTNRQEGYGYTF. The CDR3 DNA sequence: TGTGCCAGCACCAACAGGCAGGAGGGGTATGGCTACACCTTC.

The CDR3 DNA follows: TGTGCCAGCAGTTATCAGGGTTCGGCCACTGAAGCTTTCTTT. It encodes CASSYQGSATEAFF. The chain couples TRBV6-2 or TRBV6-3 to TRBJ1-1; D perhaps matches TRBD1 (5 bases). V was clipped by 3 bases and J by 4 bases, with 12 bases between them. Germline-derived CDR1 and CDR2 are MNHEY and SVGEGT. The CDR3 is 14 amino acids.